This T cell receptor beta chain emerged from a study of T cell responses to AZD1222 COVID-19 vaccine. Study results and limitations: After two AZD1222 doses, spike-specific TCR breadth and depth rose versus day 0. Within unmutated variant regions lay the reported targets of nearly half of spike-specific TCRs.

About this clone itself: The antigen is undetermined.

The V and J ends lost 5 bases and 9 bases respectively, with 16 bases between them. Per germline, CDR1 PRHDT and CDR2 FYEKMQ (reference sequence). The CDR3 spans 14 residues. Assay used: immunoSEQ multiplex PCR; TCRdb lists only in-frame clones, some missing. The table lists under 200,000 clones, more than 90% of them singletons. This clonotype was sampled from an adult who received the MenACWY meningococcal vaccine as a control. This specimen was peripheral blood, taken 28 days after the second dose of the MenACWY control vaccine. The rearrangement uses TRBV13 and TRBJ2-2, with D possibly matching TRBD1 (5 bases). This CDR3 is CASSLGVMGRELFF. The DNA for the CDR3 is TGTGCCAGCAGCCTTGGGGTTATGGGGCGGGAGCTGTTTTTT.